This T cell receptor (beta chain) comes out of a study of CD8 T cells in ankylosing spondylitis. Overall study results and limits: The authors reported significant enrichment of disease-linked clones in matched ankylosing spondylitis synovial fluid. A TCR beta motif of fewer than ten highly homologous variants seemed to mark ankylosing spondylitis blood. Peripheral blood held disease-linked clones only at relatively low frequency, and these were CD8+. In the blood and synovial fluid of reactive arthritis, some motif variants had been previously reported.

On this clonotype: Its target is not known.

Looked up from germline, CDR1 is MNHNS and CDR2 is SASEGT. There are 15 residues in the CDR3. Trimming shortened V by 6 bases and J by 7 bases, and 19 bases separated the two germline ends. 5'-RACE, quantitative and with molecular barcodes, yielded the TCR beta libraries. TCRdb fed the 5' RACE reads into MiXCR, producing one record per CDR3 protein. The sample gives under 450,000 distinct CDR3 sequences, under 20% of which show up once; just over 1% is in the top ten. Sequencing was performed on blood, either unsorted or a sorted T cell fraction (not recorded which). This chain links TRBV6-1 with TRBJ2-1; weak D call: TRBD2 (5 bases). The receptor's source is a male donor with ankylosing spondylitis. CDR3 region: CASRARTGSGNEQFF. CDR3 coding DNA: TGTGCCAGCAGGGCAAGGACTGGGTCAGGTAATGAGCAGTTCTTC.